This T cell receptor (beta chain) was recorded in a study of molecular identifiers for immune sequencing clone quantification. Turning to the study itself: The replicates split RNA from around 18,000 or 91,000 naive CD8 cells five ways and sequenced four.

Sorted cell numbers of about 17,000 to 1,000,000, with 10%, 30% or 50% RNA, served as input for naive CD8 libraries. Using a CD8+CD4-CCR7+CD45RA+ phenotype, naive CD8 T cells were sorted. Germline loops: CDR1 SQVTM, CDR2 ANQGSEA. Trimming took off 3 bases at V and 0 bases at J, with 9 bases between the two ends. CDR3 length: 15 residues. Sample share makes this clonotype medium-sized. TCRdb analysed the PCR reads with MiXCR anew, one entry per CDR3 protein. The sample holds just over 35,000 distinct CDR3 sequences, 15% to 20% seen once. Sequenced input: naive CD8+ T cells from blood, with Jurkat cell RNA spiked in. The subset was: FACS-sorted CD8+CD4-CCR7+CD45RA+ naive T cells. V gene TRBV29-1 combines with J gene TRBJ2-6, with D possibly TRBD1 on 5 matching bases. The receptor was derived from a human donor in good health. Some libraries in this study had Jurkat cell RNA spiked in. This chain's CDR3 is CSVDLRASGANVLTF. In DNA, the CDR3 is TGCAGCGTTGATCTCAGGGCCTCTGGGGCCAACGTCCTGACTTTC. Supplemented by reference TRBV29-1 and TRBJ2-6, the full variable domain reads SAVISQKPSRDICQRGTSLTIQCQVDSQVTMMFWYRQQPGQSLTLIATANQGSEATYESGFVIDKFPISRPNLTFSTLTVSNMSPEDSSIYLCSVDLRASGANVLTFGAGSRLTVL.